This T cell receptor beta chain was identified during a study of CD8+CD57+ T cells in acquired aplastic anemia. Study details: On average, sorted CD4+ and CD8+ cells gave 3 to 3.5 ug of DNA.

Per the germline V gene, CDR1 is SEHNR and CDR2 is FQNEAQ (reference sequence). Trimming took 3 bases from V and 2 from J, leaving 4 bases between them. The CDR3 sequence is 13 residues long. This clonotype showed up many times. Flow cytometry had shown expanded CD8+CD57+ cells in the patients chosen for sequencing. Template material for TCR beta VDJ and CDR3 profiling consisted of genomic DNA. TCRdb called the reads again in MiXCR, with one record for every CDR3 protein. The sample lists 130,000 or so distinct CDR3 sequences; under 60% were seen once. This TCR was sampled from a human donor with aplastic anemia. The material sequenced was sorted CD4+, CD8+, or CD8+CD57+ T cells (not recorded which) from PBMCs. The chain has TRBV7-9 and TRBJ2-2; D ambiguous. CDR3 protein: CASSLGNTGELFF. The CDR3 coding sequence is TGTGCCAGCAGCTTGGGAAACACCGGGGAGCTGTTTTTT. The entire variable domain, with the rest obtained from reference TRBV7-9 and TRBJ2-2, is as follows: DTGVSQNPRHKITKRGQNVTFRCDPISEHNRLYWYRQTLGQGPEFLTYFQNEAQLEKSRLLSDRFSAERPKGSFSTLEIQRTEQGDSAMYLCASSLGNTGELFFGEGSRLTVL.